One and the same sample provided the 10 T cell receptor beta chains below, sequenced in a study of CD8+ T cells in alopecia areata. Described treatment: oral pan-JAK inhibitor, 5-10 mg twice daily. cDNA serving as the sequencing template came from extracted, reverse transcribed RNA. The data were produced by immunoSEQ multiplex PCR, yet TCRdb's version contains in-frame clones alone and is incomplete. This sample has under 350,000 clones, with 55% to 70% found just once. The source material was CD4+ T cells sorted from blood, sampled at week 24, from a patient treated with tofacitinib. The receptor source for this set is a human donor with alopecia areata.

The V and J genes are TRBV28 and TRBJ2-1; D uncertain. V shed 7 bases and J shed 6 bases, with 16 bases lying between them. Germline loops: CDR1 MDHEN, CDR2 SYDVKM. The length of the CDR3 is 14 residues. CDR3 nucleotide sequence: TGTGCCAGCACCGCTTCGCCGGTACTCAATGAGCAGTTCTTC. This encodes CASTASPVLNEQFF.

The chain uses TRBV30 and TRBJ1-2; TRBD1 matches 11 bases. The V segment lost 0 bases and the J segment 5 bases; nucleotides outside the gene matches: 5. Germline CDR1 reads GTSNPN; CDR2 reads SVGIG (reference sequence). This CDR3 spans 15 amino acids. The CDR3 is CAWSVRTGGRYGYTF. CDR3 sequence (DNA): TGTGCCTGGAGTGTCCGGACAGGGGGCCGGTATGGCTACACCTTC.

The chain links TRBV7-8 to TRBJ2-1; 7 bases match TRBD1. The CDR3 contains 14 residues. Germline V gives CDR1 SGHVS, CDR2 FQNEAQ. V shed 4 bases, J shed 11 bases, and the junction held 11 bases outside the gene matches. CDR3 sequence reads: CASSSQHVTGKQFF. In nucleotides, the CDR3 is TGTGCCAGCAGCTCCCAGCACGTGACAGGGAAGCAGTTCTTC.

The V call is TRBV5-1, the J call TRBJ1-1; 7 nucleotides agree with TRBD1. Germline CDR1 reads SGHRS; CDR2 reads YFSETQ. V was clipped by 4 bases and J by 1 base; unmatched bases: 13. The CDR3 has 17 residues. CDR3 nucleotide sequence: TGCGCCAGCAGCCCGAATCCGCCGGGACAGACGAACACTGAAGCTTTCTTT. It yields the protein CASSPNPPGQTNTEAFF.

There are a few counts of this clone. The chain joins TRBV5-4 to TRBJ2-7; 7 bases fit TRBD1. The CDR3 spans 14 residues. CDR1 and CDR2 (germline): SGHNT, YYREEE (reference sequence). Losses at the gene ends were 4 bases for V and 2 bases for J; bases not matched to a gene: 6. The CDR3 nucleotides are TGTGCCAGCAGCCCGCCGGGACAGCCCTACGAGCAGTACTTC. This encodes CASSPPGQPYEQYF.

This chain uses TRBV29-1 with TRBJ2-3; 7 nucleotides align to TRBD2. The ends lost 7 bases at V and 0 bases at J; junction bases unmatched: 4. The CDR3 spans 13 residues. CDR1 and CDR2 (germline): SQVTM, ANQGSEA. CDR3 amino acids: CSGGEGSTDTQYF. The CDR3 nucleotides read TGCAGCGGGGGGGAGGGAAGCACAGATACGCAGTATTTT.

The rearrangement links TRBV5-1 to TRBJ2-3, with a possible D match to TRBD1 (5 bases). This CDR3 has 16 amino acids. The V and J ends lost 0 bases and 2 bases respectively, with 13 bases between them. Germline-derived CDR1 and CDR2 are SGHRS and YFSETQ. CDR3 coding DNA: TGCGCCAGCAGCTTGGCCCAGACAGCCTCCACAGATACGCAGTATTTT. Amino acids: CASSLAQTASTDTQYF. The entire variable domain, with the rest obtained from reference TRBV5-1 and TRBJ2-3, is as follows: KAGVTQTPRYLIKTRGQQVTLSCSPISGHRSVSWYQQTPGQGLQFLFEYFSETQRNKGNFPGRFSGRQFSNSRSEMNVSTLELGDSALYLCASSLAQTASTDTQYFGPGTRLTVL.

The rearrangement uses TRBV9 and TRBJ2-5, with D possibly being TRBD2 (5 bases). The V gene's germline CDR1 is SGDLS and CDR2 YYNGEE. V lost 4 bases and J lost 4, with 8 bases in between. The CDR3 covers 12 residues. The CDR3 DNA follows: TGTGCCAGCAGCAGTGGAGGAGAGACCCAGTACTTC. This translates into CASSSGGETQYF.

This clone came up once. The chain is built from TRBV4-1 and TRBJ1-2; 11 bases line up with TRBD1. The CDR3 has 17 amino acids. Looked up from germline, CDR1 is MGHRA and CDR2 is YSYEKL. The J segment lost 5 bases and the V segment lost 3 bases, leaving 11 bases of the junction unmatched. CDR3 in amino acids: CASSQAADRGRWYGYTF. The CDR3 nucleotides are TGCGCCAGCAGCCAGGCGGCGGACAGGGGGCGGTGGTATGGCTACACCTTC.

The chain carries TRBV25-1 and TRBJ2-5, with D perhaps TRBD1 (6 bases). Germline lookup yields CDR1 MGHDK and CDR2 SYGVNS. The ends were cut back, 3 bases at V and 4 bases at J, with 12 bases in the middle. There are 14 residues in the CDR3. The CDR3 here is CASSDTGTPETQYF. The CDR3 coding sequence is TGTGCCAGCAGTGATACCGGGACACCAGAGACCCAGTACTTC. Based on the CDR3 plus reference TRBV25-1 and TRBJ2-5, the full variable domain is EADIYQTPRYLVIGTGKKITLECSQTMGHDKMYWYQQDPGMELHLIHYSYGVNSTEKGDLSSESTVSRIRTEHFPLTLESARPSHTSQYLCASSDTGTPETQYFGPGTRLLVL.